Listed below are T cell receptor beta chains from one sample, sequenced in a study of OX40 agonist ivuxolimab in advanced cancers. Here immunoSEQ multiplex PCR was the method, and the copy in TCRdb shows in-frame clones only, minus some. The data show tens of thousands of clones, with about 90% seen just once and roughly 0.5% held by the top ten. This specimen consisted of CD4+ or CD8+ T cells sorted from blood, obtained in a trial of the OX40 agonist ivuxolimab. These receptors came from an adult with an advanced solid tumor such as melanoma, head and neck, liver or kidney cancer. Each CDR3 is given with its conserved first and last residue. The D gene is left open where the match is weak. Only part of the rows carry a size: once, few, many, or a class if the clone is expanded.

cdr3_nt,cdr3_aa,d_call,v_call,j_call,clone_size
TGTGCCAGCTCACCATTACTGGCGGGAAGCTCCTACGAGCAGTACTTC,CASSPLLAGSSYEQYF,-,TRBV18,TRBJ2-7,-
TGTGCCAGCAGCCCGATCGGCGGGGTAAAAAATTCGGAGCTGTTTTTT,CASSPIGGVKNSELFF,-,TRBV7-9,TRBJ2-2,-
TGTGCCAGCAGTTGGGACAGGGGGAACACCGGGGAGCTGTTTTTT,CASSWDRGNTGELFF,TRBD1,TRBV28,TRBJ2-2,-
TGTGCCAGCTCACCCAATGGTGGGGAGACCCAGTACTTC,CASSPNGGETQYF,-,TRBV18,TRBJ2-5,-
TGTGCCAGCAGCTGGGACAGGGATTTGACTGAAGCTTTCTTT,CASSWDRDLTEAFF,TRBD1,TRBV5-4,TRBJ1-1,-
TGTGCCAGTAGTAAGGGAGCTAGCGGGAGGGCCGAGGCCGTCCACGAGCAGTACTTC,CASSKGASGRAEAVHEQYF,TRBD2,TRBV19,TRBJ2-7,-
TGTGCCAGCAGCAAAAATCGGGCTATAGAGACCCAGTACTTC,CASSKNRAIETQYF,-,TRBV11-2,TRBJ2-5,-
TGTGCCAGCAGTCGGAGTGGGAGGGTTAACGAGCAGTACTTC,CASSRSGRVNEQYF,TRBD2,TRBV5-6,TRBJ2-7,-
TGTGCCAGCAGCTCTCTTGGGGGGACAGGGTCCACAGATACGCAGTATTTT,CASSSLGGTGSTDTQYF,TRBD1,TRBV11-2,TRBJ2-3,-
TGTGCCAGCAGCTTAACTAGCGGGAGCTACGAGCAGTACTTC,CASSLTSGSYEQYF,TRBD2,TRBV7-8,TRBJ2-7,once
TGTGCCAGCAGCTTCCTAGCGGGAGAGAAGACCCAGTACTTC,CASSFLAGEKTQYF,TRBD2,TRBV7-3,TRBJ2-5,-
TGCGCCAGCAAGAGGCAGGGACCCTACGAGCAGTACTTC,CASKRQGPYEQYF,-,TRBV5-1,TRBJ2-7,-
TGTGCCAGCAGTCAGCAGCCCGCAGATACGCAGTATTTT,CASSQQPADTQYF,-,TRBV7-3,TRBJ2-3,-
TGCGCCAGCAGCCCGGAGGTGAGGCCTTTCTACGAGCAGTACTTC,CASSPEVRPFYEQYF,-,TRBV5-1,TRBJ2-7,-
TGCAGCGTTGCACCGGACAGAGGGGGGACCCAGTACTTC,CSVAPDRGGTQYF,-,TRBV29-1,TRBJ2-5,-
TGTGCCAGCAGTACGGGCTTTGGGCAGCCCCAGCATTTT,CASSTGFGQPQHF,-,TRBV6-5,TRBJ1-5,-
TGTGCCAGCAGCTTCGGCGCTCTAGCGGGAGGATTTAGCTCCTACAATGAGCAGTTCTTC,CASSFGALAGGFSSYNEQFF,TRBD2,TRBV7-8,TRBJ2-1,once
TGTGCCAGCAGTTTAACCCCGGGGGGGGTAGCCGAGCAGTACTTC,CASSLTPGGVAEQYF,TRBD2,TRBV28,TRBJ2-7,-
TGTGCCATCAGTGAGAACCGCAGGGGGCAGACGGACACCGGGGAGCTGTTTTTT,CAISENRRGQTDTGELFF,TRBD1,TRBV10-3,TRBJ2-2,-
TGTGCCAGCAGCTTAGTTCCGGGACAGGGGACGGGCTACGAGCAGTACTTC,CASSLVPGQGTGYEQYF,TRBD1,TRBV11-2,TRBJ2-7,once
TGTGCCAGCAGCTACTGTGTAGCTACACAATGCACTGAAGCTTTCTTT,CASSYCVATQCTEAFF,-,TRBV21-1,TRBJ1-1,once
TGTGCCAGCAGTTCCGACAGGGGGCGGAATGAGCAGTTCTTC,CASSSDRGRNEQFF,TRBD1,TRBV6-5,TRBJ2-1,-
TGTGCCAGCAGCTTAAACTATGGCTACACCTTC,CASSLNYGYTF,-,TRBV5-8,TRBJ1-2,-
TGTGCCTGGAGTGTACGTAGCAGTATGAACACTGAAGCTTTCTTT,CAWSVRSSMNTEAFF,-,TRBV30,TRBJ1-1,few
TGTGCCAGCAGCCGGGACAGGGGACTCCAAGAGACCCAGTACTTC,CASSRDRGLQETQYF,TRBD1,TRBV4-2,TRBJ2-5,few
TGTGCCAGCAGCTCATACCCAGGGGAGGATGGCTACACCTTC,CASSSYPGEDGYTF,-,TRBV11-3,TRBJ1-2,once
TGTGCCAGCAGCTCGACGGGACTAGCGCCCCGCAATGAGCAGTTCTTC,CASSSTGLAPRNEQFF,TRBD2,TRBV11-2,TRBJ2-1,-
TGTGCCAGTAGTGGACGACTAGCGGGGACCCAAGAGACCCAGTACTTC,CASSGRLAGTQETQYF,TRBD2,TRBV19,TRBJ2-5,-
TGCGCCAGCAGCCGACGGGGACAGGGGGCGTTGGGGCAAGAGACCCAGTACTTC,CASSRRGQGALGQETQYF,TRBD1,TRBV5-1,TRBJ2-5,-
TGTGCCAGCAGCCCTAGGGTCGGGAATGAGCAGTTCTTC,CASSPRVGNEQFF,-,TRBV7-2,TRBJ2-1,-
TGTGCCAGCAGCTTGACCGTGAACACTGAAGCTTTCTTT,CASSLTVNTEAFF,-,TRBV7-9,TRBJ1-1,once
TGTGCCATCAGTGGCGGGCAGGCTACCCTGAGGAGCACAGATACGCAGTATTTT,CAISGGQATLRSTDTQYF,-,TRBV10-3,TRBJ2-3,once
TGTGCCAGCAGTCCCGGACAGGGCGGCTTTACGCAGTATTTT,CASSPGQGGFTQYF,TRBD1,TRBV7-2,TRBJ2-3,-
TGTGCCAGCAGTTGGACTAGCGGGAGCCCCACAGATACGCAGTATTTT,CASSWTSGSPTDTQYF,TRBD2,TRBV5-4,TRBJ2-3,-
TGCGCCAGCAGTGTAGAGCGTTCGAACACTGAAGCTTTCTTT,CASSVERSNTEAFF,-,TRBV23-1,TRBJ1-1,-
TGTGCCAGCAGCCCCGGGACAGTCGGAAACACCATATATTTT,CASSPGTVGNTIYF,TRBD1,TRBV7-6,TRBJ1-3,few
TGTGCCAGCAGCTGGACAGGAGGAACCGGGGAGCTGTTTTTT,CASSWTGGTGELFF,TRBD1,TRBV11-1,TRBJ2-2,-
TGTGCCAGCAGCTTGAGCGGGGCTCCCCTGGAGCAGTACTTC,CASSLSGAPLEQYF,TRBD2,TRBV7-9,TRBJ2-7,-
TGTGCCAGCAGCTTACAGGGAAGTGACACTGAAGCTTTCTTT,CASSLQGSDTEAFF,-,TRBV13,TRBJ1-1,-